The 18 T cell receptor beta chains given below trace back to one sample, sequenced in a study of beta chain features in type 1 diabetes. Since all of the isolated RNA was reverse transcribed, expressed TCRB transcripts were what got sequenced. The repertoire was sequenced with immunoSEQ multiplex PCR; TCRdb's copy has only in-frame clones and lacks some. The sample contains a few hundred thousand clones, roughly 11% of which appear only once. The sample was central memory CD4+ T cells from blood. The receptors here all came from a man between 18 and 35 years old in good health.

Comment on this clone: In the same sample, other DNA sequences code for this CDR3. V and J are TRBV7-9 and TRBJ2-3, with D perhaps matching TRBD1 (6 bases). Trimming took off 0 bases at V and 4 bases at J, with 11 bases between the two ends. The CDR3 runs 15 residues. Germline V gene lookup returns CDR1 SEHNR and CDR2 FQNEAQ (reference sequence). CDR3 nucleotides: TGTGCCAGCAGCTTAGCGACAGGCGGCCCAGATACGCAGTATTTT. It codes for CASSLATGGPDTQYF.

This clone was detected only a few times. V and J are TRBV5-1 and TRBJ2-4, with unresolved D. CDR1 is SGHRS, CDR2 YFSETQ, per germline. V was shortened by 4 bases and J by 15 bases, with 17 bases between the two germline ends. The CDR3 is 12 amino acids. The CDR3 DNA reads TGCGCCAGCAGCGTAGACCGGGCGACGCGGTACTTC. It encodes CASSVDRATRYF.

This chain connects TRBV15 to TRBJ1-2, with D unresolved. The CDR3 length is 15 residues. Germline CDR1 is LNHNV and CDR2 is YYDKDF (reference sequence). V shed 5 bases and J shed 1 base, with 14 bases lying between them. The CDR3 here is CATSEFQKINYGYTF. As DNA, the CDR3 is TGTGCCACCAGCGAATTCCAGAAGATTAACTATGGCTACACCTTC.

The CDR3 nucleotides are TGTGCCAGCAGCCTTCGCTTGGGCCCCACAGATACGCAGTATTTT. Protein product: CASSLRLGPTDTQYF. This rearrangement joins TRBV13 to TRBJ2-3, with unresolved D. This CDR3 spans 15 amino acids. The V and J ends lost 5 bases and 2 bases respectively, with 14 bases between them. Germline V gene lookup returns CDR1 PRHDT and CDR2 FYEKMQ (reference sequence).

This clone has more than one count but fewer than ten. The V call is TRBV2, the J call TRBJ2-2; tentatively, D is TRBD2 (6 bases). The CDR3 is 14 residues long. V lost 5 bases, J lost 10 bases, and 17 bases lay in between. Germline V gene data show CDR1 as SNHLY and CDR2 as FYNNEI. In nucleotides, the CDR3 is TGTGCCAGCAGTCGAAATTTACTAGCCGTGGAGCTGTTTTTT. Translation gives CASSRNLLAVELFF.

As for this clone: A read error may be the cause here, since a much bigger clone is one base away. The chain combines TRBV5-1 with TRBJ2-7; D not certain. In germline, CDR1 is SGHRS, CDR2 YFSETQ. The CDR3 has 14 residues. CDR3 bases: TGCGCCATCAGCTTGGCCAGTACCTCCTACGAGCAGTACTTC. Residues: CAISLASTSYEQYF.

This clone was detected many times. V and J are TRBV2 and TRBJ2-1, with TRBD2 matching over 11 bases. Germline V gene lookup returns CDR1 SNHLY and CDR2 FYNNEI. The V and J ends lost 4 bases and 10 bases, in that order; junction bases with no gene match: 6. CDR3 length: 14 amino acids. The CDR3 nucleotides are TGTGCCAGCAGTGTTGATAGCGGGAGGGCAGAGCAGTTCTTC. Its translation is CASSVDSGRAEQFF.

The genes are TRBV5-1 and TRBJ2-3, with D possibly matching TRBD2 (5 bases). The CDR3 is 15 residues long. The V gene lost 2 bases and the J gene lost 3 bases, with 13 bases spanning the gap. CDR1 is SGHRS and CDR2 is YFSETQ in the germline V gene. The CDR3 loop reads CASSLGARATDTQYF. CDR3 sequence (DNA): TGCGCCAGCAGCTTAGGCGCGCGGGCGACAGATACGCAGTATTTT.

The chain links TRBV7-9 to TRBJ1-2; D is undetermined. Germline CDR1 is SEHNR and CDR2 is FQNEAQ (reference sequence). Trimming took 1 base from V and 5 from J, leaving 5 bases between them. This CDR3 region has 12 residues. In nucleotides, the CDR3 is TGTGCCAGCAGCTTAGAAGAATATGGCTACACCTTC. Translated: CASSLEEYGYTF.

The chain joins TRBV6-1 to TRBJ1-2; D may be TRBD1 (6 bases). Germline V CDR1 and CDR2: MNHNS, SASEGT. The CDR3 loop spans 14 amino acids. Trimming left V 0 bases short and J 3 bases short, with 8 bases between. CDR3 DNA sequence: TGTGCCAGCAGTGAAGCCGACAGGTACTATGGCTACACCTTC. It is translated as CASSEADRYYGYTF.

The chain's CDR3 is CASSHAGTGNGYTF. The CDR3 nucleotides are TGCGCCAGCAGCCACGCCGGGACAGGGAATGGCTACACCTTC. This rearrangement joins TRBV4-3 to TRBJ1-2; 9 nucleotides align to TRBD1. V shed 3 bases and J 6 bases; nucleotides not matched to a gene: 5. Germline values: CDR1 LGHNA, CDR2 YSLEER. CDR3 length: 14 residues.

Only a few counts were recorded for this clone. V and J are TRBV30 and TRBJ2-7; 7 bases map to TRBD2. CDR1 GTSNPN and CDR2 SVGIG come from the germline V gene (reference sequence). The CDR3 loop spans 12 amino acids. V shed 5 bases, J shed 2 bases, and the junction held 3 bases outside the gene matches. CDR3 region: CAWLAGAYEQYF. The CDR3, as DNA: TGTGCCTGGCTTGCGGGAGCCTACGAGCAGTACTTC.

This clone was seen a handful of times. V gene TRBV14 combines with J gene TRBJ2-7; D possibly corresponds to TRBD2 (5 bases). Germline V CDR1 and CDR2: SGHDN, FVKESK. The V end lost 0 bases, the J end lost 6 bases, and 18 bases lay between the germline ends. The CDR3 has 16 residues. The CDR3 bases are TGTGCCAGCAGCCAAGATCTAGCATCTTGGGCATCCGAGCAGTACTTC. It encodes CASSQDLASWASEQYF.

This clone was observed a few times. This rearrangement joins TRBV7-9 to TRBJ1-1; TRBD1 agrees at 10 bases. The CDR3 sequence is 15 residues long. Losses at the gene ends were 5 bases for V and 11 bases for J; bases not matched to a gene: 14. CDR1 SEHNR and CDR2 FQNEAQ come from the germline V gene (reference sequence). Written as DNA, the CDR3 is TGTGCCAGCAGCCTCGGGACAGGGGAGGTCCGTGACGCTTTCTTT. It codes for CASSLGTGEVRDAFF.

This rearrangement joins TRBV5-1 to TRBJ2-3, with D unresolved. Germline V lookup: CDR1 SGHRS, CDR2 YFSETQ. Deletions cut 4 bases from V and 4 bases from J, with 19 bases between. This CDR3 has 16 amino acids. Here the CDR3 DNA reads TGCGCCAGCAGCGCCGTCCGGGCCCTTGGGGCAGATACGCAGTATTTT. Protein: CASSAVRALGADTQYF.

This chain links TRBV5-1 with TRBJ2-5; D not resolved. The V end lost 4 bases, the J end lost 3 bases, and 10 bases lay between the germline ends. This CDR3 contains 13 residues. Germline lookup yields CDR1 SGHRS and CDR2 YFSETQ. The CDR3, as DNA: TGCGCCAGCAGCATAGAACTGGAAGAGACCCAGTACTTC. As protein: CASSIELEETQYF.

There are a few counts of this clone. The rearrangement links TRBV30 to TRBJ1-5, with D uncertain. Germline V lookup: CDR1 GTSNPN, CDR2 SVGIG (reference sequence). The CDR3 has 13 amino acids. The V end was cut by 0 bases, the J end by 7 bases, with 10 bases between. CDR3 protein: CAWSVTASQPQHF. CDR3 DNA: TGTGCCTGGAGTGTAACAGCGAGCCAGCCCCAGCATTTT.

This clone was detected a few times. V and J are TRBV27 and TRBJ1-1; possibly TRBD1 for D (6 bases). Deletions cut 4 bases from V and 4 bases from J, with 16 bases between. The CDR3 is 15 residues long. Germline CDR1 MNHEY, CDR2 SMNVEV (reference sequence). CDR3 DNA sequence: TGTGCCAGCAGTTCGTGGGGGGCGCGGGGCACTGAAGCTTTCTTT. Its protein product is CASSSWGARGTEAFF.